This T cell receptor (beta chain) was profiled in a study of OX40 agonist ivuxolimab in advanced cancers. Study summary: Participants, roughly 81% male, averaged roughly 60 years of age, ranging from roughly 23 to 80. One patient with hepatocellular carcinoma and two with cutaneous melanoma, three in all, had partial responses.

Study outcomes and limitations: CD4+ and CD8+ blood T cells expanded clonally by week 6 at 0.1 to 3.0 mg/kg.

With V trimmed by 6 bases and J by 9 bases, 8 bases remained unmatched. The CDR3 spans 14 residues. In germline, CDR1 is SGHVS, CDR2 FNYEAQ. Some clones are missing from TCRdb's copy, which holds only in-frame ones; the method was immunoSEQ multiplex PCR. The repertoire includes about 17,000 clones, 80% of them detected once, and roughly 25% sits in the top ten. About this clone itself: Its antigen is undetermined.

Source: CD4+ or CD8+ T cells sorted from blood, taken in a trial of the OX40 agonist ivuxolimab. The receptor was isolated from an adult with an advanced solid tumor such as melanoma, head and neck, liver or kidney cancer. The chain joins TRBV7-6 to TRBJ2-1; the match to TRBD2 covers 10 bases. DNA of the CDR3: TGTGCCAGCAGAGGCCTAGCGGGAGCGGGTGAGCAGTTCTTC. Protein: CASRGLAGAGEQFF. The full variable domain, in which reference TRBV7-6 and TRBJ2-1 provide the parts outside the CDR3, is GAGVSQSPRYKVTKRGQDVALRCDPISGHVSLYWYRQALGQGPEFLTYFNYEAQQDKSGLPNDRFSAERPEGSISTLTIQRTEQRDSAMYRCASRGLAGAGEQFFGPGTRLTVL.